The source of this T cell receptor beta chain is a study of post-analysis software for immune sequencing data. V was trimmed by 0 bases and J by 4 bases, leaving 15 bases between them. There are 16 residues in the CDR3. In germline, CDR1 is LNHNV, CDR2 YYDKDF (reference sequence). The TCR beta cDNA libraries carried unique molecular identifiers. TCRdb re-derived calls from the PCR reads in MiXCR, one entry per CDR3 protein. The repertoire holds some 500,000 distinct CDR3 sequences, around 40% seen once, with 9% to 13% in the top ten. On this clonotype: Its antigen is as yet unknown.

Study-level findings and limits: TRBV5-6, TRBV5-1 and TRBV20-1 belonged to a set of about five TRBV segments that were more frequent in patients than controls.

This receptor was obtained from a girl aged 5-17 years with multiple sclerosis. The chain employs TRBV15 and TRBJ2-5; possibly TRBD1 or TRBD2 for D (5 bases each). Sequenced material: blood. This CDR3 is CATSRDERGYGETQYF. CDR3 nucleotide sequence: TGTGCCACCAGCAGAGATGAGAGGGGTTACGGAGAGACCCAGTACTTC. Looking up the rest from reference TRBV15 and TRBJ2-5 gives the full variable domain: DAMVIQNPRYQVTQFGKPVTLSCSQTLNHNVMYWYQQKSSQAPKLLFHYYDKDFNNEADTPDNFQSRRPNTSFCFLDIRSPGLGDTAMYLCATSRDERGYGETQYFGPGTRLLVL.